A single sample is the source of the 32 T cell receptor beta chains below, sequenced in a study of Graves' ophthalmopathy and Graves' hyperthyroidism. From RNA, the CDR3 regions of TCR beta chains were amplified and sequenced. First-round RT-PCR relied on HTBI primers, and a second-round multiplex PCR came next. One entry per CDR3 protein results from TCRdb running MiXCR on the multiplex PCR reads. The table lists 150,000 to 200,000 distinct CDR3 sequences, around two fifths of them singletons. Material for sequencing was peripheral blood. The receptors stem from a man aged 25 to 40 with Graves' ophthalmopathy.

For the CDR3, the DNA is TGTGCCAGCAGCCCGGGAGGGGGGGATCAGCCCCAGCATTTT. Translation gives CASSPGGGDQPQHF. The chain joins TRBV6-2 or TRBV6-3 to TRBJ1-5, with D maybe TRBD1 (6 bases). In germline, CDR1 is MNHEY, CDR2 SVGEGT. V lost 6 bases to trimming and J lost 5 bases, with 14 bases between them. This CDR3 comprises 14 residues.

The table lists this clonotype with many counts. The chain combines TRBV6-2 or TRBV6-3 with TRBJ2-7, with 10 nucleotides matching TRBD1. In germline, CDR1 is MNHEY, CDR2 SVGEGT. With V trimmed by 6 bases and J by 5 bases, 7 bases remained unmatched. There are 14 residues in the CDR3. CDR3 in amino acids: CASSLLGTGDEQYF. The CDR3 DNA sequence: TGTGCCAGCAGCTTGCTCGGGACAGGGGACGAGCAGTACTTC.

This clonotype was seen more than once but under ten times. Written as DNA, the CDR3 is TGCAGCGCACACCGGGGAACTGAAGCTTTCTTT. It yields the protein CSAHRGTEAFF. V usage is TRBV29-1 and J usage is TRBJ1-1; D remains ambiguous. Trimming removed 7 bases at V and 5 bases at J, with 11 bases between. CDR1 and CDR2 from the germline V gene are SQVTM and ANQGSEA. The CDR3 spans 11 residues.

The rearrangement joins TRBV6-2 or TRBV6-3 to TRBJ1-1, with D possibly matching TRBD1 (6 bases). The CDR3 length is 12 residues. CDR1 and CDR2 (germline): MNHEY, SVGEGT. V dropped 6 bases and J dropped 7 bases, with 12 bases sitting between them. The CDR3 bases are TGTGCCAGCAGAACCGGACAGCTTGAAGCTTTCTTT. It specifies CASRTGQLEAFF.

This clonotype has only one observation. In DNA form, the CDR3 reads TGTGCCAGCAGCTCGCTAGAGTCCTACGAGCAGTACTTC. The encoded protein is CASSSLESYEQYF. The chain carries TRBV6-1 and TRBJ2-7, with unresolved D. The V gene's germline CDR1 is MNHNS and CDR2 SASEGT. The CDR3 extends over 13 amino acids. V dropped 6 bases and J dropped 1 base, with 10 bases sitting between them.

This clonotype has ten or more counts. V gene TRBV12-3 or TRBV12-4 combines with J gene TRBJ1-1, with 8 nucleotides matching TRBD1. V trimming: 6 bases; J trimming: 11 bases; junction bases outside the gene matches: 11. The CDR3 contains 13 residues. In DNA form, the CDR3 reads TGTGCCAGCAGCTTTCGGGCAGGGACAGGTGCTTTCTTT. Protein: CASSFRAGTGAFF.

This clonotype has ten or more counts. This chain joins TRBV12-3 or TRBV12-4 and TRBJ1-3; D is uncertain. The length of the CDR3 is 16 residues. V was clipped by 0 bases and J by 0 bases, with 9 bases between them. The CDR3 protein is CASSLAGYLSGNTIYF. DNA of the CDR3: TGTGCCAGCAGTTTAGCAGGGTACCTCTCTGGAAACACCATATATTTT.

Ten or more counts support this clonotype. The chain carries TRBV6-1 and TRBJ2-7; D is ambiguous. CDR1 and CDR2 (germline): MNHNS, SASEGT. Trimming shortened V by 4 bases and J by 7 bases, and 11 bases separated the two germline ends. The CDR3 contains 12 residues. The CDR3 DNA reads TGTGCCAGCAGTGCCAGTGGGCGAGAGCAGTACTTC. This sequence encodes CASSASGREQYF.

The CDR3 sequence is CASSFMVLDEQYF. CDR3 sequence (DNA): TGTGCCAGCAGTTTCATGGTTCTCGACGAGCAGTACTTC. V gene TRBV12-3 or TRBV12-4 combines with J gene TRBJ2-7, with D unclear. Trimming shortened V by 3 bases and J by 5 bases, and 11 bases separated the two germline ends. CDR3 size: 13 residues.

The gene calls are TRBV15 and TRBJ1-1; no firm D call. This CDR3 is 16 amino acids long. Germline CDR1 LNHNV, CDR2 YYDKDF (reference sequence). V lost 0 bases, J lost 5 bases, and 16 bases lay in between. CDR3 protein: CATSRDRREGLTEAFF. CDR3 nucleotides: TGTGCCACCAGCAGAGATCGGCGGGAAGGGTTGACTGAAGCTTTCTTT.

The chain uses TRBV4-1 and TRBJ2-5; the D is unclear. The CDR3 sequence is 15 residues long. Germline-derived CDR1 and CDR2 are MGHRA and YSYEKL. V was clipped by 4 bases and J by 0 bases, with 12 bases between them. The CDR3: CASSPRLRYQETQYF. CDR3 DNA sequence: TGCGCCAGCAGCCCCCGTTTGCGCTACCAAGAGACCCAGTACTTC.

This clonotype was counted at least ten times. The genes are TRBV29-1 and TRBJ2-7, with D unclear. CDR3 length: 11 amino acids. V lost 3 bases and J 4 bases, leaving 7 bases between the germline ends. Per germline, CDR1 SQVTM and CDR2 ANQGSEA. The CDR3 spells CSVERGYEQYF. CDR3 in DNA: TGCAGCGTTGAGCGTGGATACGAGCAGTACTTC.

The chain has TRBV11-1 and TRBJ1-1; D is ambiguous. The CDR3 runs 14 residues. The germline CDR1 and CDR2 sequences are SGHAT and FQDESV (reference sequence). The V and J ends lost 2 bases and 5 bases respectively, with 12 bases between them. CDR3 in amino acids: CASSLSGGGTEAFF. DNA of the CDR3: TGTGCCAGCAGCTTATCAGGTGGAGGGACTGAAGCTTTCTTT.

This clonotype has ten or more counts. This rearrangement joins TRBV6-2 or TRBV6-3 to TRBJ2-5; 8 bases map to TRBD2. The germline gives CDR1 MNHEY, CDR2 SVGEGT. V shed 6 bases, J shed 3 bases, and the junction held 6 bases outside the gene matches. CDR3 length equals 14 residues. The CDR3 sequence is CASSLLAAKETQYF. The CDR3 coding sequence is TGTGCCAGCAGCCTACTAGCGGCCAAAGAGACCCAGTACTTC.

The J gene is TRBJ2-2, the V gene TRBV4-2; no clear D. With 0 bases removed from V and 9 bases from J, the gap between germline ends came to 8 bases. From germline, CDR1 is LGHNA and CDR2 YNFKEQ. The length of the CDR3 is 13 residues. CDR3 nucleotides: TGTGCCAGCAGCCAAGATTTGCATCGGGAGCTGTTTTTT. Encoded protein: CASSQDLHRELFF.

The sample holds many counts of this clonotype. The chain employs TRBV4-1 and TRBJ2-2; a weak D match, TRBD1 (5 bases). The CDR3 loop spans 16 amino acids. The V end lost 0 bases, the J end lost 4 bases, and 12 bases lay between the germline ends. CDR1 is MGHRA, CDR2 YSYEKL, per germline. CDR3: CASSQEQGGGTGELFF. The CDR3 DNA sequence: TGCGCCAGCAGCCAAGAGCAGGGTGGCGGCACCGGGGAGCTGTTTTTT.

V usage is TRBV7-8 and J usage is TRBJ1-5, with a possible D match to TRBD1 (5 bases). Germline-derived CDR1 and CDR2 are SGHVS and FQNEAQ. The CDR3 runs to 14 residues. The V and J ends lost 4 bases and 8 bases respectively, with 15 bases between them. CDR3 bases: TGTGCCAGCAGCTCCCTGAGACAGAAGAAGCCCCAGCATTTT. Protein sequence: CASSSLRQKKPQHF. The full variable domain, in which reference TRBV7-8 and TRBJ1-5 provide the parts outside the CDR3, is GAGVSQSPRYKVAKRGQDVALRCDPISGHVSLFWYQQALGQGPEFLTYFQNEAQLDKSGLPSDRFFAERPEGSVSTLKIQRTQQEDSAVYLCASSSLRQKKPQHFGDGTRLSIL.

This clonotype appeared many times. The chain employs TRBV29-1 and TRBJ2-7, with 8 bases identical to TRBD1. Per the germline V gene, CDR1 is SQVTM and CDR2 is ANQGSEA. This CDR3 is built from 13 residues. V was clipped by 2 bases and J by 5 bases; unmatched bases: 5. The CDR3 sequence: CSVERTGFDEQYF. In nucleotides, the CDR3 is TGCAGCGTTGAAAGGACAGGGTTTGACGAGCAGTACTTC.

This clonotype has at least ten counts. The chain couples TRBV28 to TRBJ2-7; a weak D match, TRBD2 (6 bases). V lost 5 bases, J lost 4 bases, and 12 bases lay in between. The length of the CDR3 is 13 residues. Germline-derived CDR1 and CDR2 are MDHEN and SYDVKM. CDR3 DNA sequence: TGTGCCAGCAGTCCCTCCGGGGGATACGAGCAGTACTTC. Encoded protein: CASSPSGGYEQYF.

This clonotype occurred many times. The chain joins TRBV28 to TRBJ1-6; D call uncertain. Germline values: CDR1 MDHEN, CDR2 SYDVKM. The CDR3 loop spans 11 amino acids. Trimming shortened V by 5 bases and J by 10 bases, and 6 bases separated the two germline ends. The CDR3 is CASSIGSPLHF. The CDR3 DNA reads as TGTGCCAGCAGTATAGGGTCACCCCTCCACTTT.

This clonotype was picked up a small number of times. The chain's CDR3 is CASNPQQGYQPQHF. The CDR3 coding sequence is TGTGCCAGCAATCCCCAACAAGGGTATCAGCCCCAGCATTTT. The rearrangement joins TRBV6-2 or TRBV6-3 to TRBJ1-5; D not certain. V lost 7 bases, J lost 5 bases, and 15 bases lay in between. CDR1 and CDR2 from the germline V gene are MNHEY and SVGEGT. The CDR3 has 14 residues.

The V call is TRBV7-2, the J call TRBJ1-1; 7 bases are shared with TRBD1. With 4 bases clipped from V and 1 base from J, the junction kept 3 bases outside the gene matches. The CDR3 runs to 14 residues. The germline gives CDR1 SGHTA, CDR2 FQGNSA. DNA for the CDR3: TGTGCCAGCAGCTACTACAGGGGGAACACTGAAGCTTTCTTT. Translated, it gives CASSYYRGNTEAFF.

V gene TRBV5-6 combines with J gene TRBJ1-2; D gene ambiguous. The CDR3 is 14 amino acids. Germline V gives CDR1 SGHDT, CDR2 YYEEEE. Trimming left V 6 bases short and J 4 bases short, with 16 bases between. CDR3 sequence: CASTPWVQSYGYTF. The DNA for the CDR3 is TGTGCCAGCACCCCCTGGGTACAAAGCTATGGCTACACCTTC.

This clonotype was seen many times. The CDR3 region is CASSPAGLLAREQYF. The CDR3 DNA is TGTGCCAGCAGTCCCGCGGGCCTGCTAGCTCGAGAGCAGTACTTC. The J gene is TRBJ2-7, the V gene TRBV2; perhaps TRBD2 as D (5 bases). Trimming took off 5 bases at V and 7 bases at J, with 21 bases between the two ends. The CDR3 runs 15 residues. CDR1 is SNHLY, CDR2 FYNNEI, per germline.

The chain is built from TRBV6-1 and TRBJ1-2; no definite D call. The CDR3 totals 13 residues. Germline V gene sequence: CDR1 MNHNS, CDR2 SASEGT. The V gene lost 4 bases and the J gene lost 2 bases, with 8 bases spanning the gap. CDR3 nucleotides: TGTGCCAGCAGTGCCTCCTCAAACTATGGCTACACCTTC. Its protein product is CASSASSNYGYTF.

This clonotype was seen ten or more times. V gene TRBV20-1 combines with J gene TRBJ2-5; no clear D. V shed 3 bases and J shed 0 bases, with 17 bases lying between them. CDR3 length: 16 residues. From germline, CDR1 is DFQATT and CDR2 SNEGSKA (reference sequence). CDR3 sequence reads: CSARDPNSMYQETQYF. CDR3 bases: TGCAGTGCTAGGGACCCAAATTCAATGTACCAAGAGACCCAGTACTTC.

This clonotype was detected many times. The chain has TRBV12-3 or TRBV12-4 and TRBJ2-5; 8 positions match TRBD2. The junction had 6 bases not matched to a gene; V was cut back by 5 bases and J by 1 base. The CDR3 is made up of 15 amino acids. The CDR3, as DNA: TGTGCCAGCAGTACTCGGACTAGCCCCCAAGAGACCCAGTACTTC. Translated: CASSTRTSPQETQYF.

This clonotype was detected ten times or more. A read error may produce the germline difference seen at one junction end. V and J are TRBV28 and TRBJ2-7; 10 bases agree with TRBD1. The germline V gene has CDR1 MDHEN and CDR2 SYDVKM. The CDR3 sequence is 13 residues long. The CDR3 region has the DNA TGTGCCAGCAGGATACAGCCGGGACAGGGGATCCACTTC. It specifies CASRIQPGQGIHF.

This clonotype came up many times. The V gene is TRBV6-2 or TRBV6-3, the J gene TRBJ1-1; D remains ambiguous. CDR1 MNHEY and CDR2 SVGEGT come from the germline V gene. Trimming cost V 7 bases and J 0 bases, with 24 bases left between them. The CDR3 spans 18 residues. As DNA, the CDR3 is TGTGCCAGCAACTACGCCTCACCCACCAGGAGGATGAACACTGAAGCTTTCTTT. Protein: CASNYASPTRRMNTEAFF.

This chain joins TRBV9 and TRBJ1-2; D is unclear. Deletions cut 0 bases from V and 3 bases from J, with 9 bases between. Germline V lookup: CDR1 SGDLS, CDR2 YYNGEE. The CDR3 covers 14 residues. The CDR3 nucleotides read TGTGCCAGCAGCGTAGACACCTATGACTATGGCTACACCTTC. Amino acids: CASSVDTYDYGYTF.

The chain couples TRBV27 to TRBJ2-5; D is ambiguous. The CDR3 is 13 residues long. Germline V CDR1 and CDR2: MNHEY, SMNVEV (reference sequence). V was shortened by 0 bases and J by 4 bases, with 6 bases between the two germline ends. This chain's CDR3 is CASSLSLLETQYF. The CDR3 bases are TGTGCCAGCAGTTTATCGCTCCTAGAGACCCAGTACTTC.

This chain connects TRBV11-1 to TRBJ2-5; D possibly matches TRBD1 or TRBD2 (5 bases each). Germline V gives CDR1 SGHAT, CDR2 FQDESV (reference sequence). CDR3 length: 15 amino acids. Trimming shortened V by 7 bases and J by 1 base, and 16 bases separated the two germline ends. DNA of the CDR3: TGTGCCAGCACCTTGGGAGCCGGGACCCAAGAGACCCAGTACTTC. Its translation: CASTLGAGTQETQYF. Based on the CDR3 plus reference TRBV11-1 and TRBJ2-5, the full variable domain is EAEVAQSPRYKITEKSQAVAFWCDPISGHATLYWYRQILGQGPELLVQFQDESVVDDSQLPKDRFSAERLKGVDSTLKIQPAELGDSAMYLCASTLGAGTQETQYFGPGTRLLVL.